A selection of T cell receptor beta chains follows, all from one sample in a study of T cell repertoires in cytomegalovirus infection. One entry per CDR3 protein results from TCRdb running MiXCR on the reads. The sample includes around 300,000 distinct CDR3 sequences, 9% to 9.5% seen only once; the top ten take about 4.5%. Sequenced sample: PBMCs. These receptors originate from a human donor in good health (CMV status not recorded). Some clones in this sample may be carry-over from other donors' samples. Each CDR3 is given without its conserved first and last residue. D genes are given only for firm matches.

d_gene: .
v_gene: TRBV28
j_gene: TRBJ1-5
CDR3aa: ASSGGLQPQH

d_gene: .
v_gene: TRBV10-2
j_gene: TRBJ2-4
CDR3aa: ASSEGAWGAKNIQY

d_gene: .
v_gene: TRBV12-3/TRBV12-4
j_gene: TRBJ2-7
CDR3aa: ASSSLRDPSYEQY

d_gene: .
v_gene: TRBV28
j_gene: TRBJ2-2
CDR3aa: VSNGPNTGELF

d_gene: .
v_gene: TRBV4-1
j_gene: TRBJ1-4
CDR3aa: ASSQVENRANEKLF

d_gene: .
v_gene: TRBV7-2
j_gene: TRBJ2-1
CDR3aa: ASSLGGGGGRGFEQF

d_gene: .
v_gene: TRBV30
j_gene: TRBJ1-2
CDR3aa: AWSVLTDYGYT

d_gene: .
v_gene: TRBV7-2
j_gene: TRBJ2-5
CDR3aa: ASRSKRALQETQY

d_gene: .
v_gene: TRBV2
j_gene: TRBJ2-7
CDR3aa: ASSVTGSSYEQY

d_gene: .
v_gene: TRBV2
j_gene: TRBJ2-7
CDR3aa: ASSEGVAYEQY

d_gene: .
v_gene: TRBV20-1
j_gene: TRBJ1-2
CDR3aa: SARDLLGKSYGYT

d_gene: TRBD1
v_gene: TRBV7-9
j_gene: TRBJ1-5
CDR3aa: ASSLVDRDGNQPQH

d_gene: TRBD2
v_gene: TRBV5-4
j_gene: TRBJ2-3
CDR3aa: ASSSPSGSGDTQY

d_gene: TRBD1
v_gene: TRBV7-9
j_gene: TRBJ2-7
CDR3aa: ASSLTGLVSYEQY

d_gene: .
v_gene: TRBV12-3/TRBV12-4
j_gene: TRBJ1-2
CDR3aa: ASSRRIYGYT

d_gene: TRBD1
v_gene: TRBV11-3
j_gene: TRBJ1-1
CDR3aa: ASSEGQGYGNTEAF

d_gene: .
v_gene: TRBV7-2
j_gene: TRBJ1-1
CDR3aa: ASSRDFSRNTEAF

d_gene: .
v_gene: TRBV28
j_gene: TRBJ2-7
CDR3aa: ASSFLGVYEQY

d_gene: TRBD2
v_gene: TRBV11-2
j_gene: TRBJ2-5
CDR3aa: ASSLLAGGGKTQY

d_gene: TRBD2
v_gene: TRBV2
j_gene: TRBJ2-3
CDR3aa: ASSKGLAGSDTQY

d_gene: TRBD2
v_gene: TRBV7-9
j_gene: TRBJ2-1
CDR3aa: ASSLVAGAMNEQF

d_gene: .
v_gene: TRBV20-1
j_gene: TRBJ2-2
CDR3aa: SATSWGGAGELF

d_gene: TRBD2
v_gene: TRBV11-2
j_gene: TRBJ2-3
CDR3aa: ASSFREGTQY

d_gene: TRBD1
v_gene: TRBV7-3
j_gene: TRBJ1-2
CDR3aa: ASSSSGGDGYGYT

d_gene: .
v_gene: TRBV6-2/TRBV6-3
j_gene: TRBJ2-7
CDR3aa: ASSSSNTLYEQY

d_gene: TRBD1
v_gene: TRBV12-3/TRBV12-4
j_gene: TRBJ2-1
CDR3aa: ASRRQGSYNEQV

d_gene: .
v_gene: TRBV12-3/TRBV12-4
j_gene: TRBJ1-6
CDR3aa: ASSFIRDSPLH

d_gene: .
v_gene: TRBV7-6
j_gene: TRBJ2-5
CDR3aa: ASSLEVFGTQY

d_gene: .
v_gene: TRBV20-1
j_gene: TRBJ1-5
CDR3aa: SARNARTATHSNQPQH

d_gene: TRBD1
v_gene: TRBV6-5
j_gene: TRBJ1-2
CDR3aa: ASRRTGEGYT

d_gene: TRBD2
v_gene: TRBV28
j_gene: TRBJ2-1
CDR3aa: ASGLAGYNEQF

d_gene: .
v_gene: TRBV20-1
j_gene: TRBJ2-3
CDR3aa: SARAPVGTDTQY

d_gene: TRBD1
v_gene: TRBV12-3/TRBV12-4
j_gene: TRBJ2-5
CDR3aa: ASRGTGGDLETQY

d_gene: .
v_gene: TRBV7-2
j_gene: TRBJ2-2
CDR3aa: ASSPEGGFVNTGELF

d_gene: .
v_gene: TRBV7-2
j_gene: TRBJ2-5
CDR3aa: ASSLRLARGETQY

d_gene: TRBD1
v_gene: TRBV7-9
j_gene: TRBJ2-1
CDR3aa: ASSSGTVKNEQF

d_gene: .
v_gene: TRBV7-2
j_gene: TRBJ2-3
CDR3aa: ASSPFRRAQKGTQY

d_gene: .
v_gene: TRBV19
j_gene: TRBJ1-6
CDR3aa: ASSMGRHRSYNSPLH

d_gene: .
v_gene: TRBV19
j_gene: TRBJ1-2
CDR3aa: ASSTRQVPGAYT

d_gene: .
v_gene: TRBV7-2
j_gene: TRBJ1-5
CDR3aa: ASSLEGQRAQPQH

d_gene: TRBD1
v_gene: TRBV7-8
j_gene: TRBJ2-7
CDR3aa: ASVGTALYEQY

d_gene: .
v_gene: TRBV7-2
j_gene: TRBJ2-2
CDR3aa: ASSSGTGRNTGELF

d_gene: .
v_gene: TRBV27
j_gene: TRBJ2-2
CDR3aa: ASRMGQTGELF

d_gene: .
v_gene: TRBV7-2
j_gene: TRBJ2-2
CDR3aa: ASSLDVGPGELF

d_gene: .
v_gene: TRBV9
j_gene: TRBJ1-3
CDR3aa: ASSVGPISNTIY

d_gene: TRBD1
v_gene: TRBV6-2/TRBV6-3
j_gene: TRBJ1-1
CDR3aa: ASRTGGHAF

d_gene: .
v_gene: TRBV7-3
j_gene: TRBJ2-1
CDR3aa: ASSSPHQEQF

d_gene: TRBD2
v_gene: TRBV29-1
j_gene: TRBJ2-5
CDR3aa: SVESPSGVGTQY